This T cell receptor beta chain was sequenced for a study of T cell repertoires in cytomegalovirus infection. For the study at large: CMV infection and matching HLA type were both indicated by public TCR beta signatures.

Note on this clonotype: The antigen remains unidentified.

The CDR3 totals 16 residues. The V gene's germline CDR1 is MNHEY and CDR2 SVGAGI. V lost 5 bases and J lost 1, with 17 bases in between. TCRdb re-analysed the reads in MiXCR, keeping a single row per CDR3 protein. The top ten clones hold approximately 14% of a sample with around 770,000 distinct CDR3 sequences, 25% to 35% of them seen once. The chain carries TRBV6-5 and TRBJ1-2; D may be TRBD1 (5 bases). The sequencing used cultured CD8+ T cells from PBMCs, collected from culture after CMV antigen stimulation. The receptor's source is a human donor in good health (CMV status not recorded). Some clones in this sample may be carry-over from other donors' samples. DNA for the CDR3: TGTGCCAGCAGTCAGATGACAGAAGCTGATAACTATGGCTACACCTTC. It translates to CASSQMTEADNYGYTF.